Presented here are 25 T cell receptor beta chains from one specimen sequenced in a study of regulatory T cells in long-lasting Graves disease. Library construction for TCR beta used iRepertoire HTBI primers and Arm-PCR of CDR3 regions. TCRdb reanalysed the multiplex PCR reads using MiXCR and keeps one entry per CDR3 protein. The sample records hundreds of thousands of distinct CDR3 sequences, 21% being singletons. Sample time point: persistent/refractory GD, antithyroid drugs over 5 years with positive TRAb. PBMCs were the source of the RNA used for TCR sequencing. The source was peripheral blood mononuclear cells (PBMCs), collected when the disease was refractory, from a patient treated with antithyroid drugs. These receptors were collected from a female donor with Graves disease.

This clonotype was detected ten times or more. J is TRBJ1-3 and V is TRBV28; D gene ambiguous. V was trimmed by 5 bases and J by 1 base, leaving 15 bases between them. Germline CDR1 MDHEN, CDR2 SYDVKM. This CDR3 comprises 16 residues. CDR3 in amino acids: CASSPPSVRSGNTIYF. CDR3 nucleotide sequence: TGTGCCAGCAGTCCTCCTTCCGTTAGATCTGGAAACACCATATATTTT.

This clonotype was counted many times. V usage is TRBV6-2 or TRBV6-3 and J usage is TRBJ1-1; D is undetermined. The CDR3 runs to 12 residues. Germline assignment: CDR1 MNHEY and CDR2 SVGEGT. With 8 bases removed from V and 6 bases from J, the gap between germline ends came to 13 bases. The CDR3 coding sequence is TGTGCCAGCGGGTACGATTTAGCTGAAGCTTTCTTT. Amino acid sequence: CASGYDLAEAFF.

This clonotype was picked up many times. DNA for the CDR3: TGTGCCAGCAGTGACATAGATCCGAGCAATCAGCCCCAGCATTTT. The encoded protein is CASSDIDPSNQPQHF. The chain combines TRBV2 with TRBJ1-5; no clear D gene. The CDR3 length is 15 residues. Germline V gives CDR1 SNHLY, CDR2 FYNNEI. V lost 3 bases, J lost 1 base, and 10 bases lay in between. Full variable domain (remainder filled in from reference TRBV2 and TRBJ1-5): EPEVTQTPSHQVTQMGQEVILRCVPISNHLYFYWYRQILGQKVEFLVSFYNNEISEKSEIFDDQFSVERPDGSNFTLKIRSTKLEDSAMYFCASSDIDPSNQPQHFGDGTRLSIL.

This clonotype has at least ten counts. The chain recombines TRBV27 with TRBJ2-2; 7 bases fit TRBD1. Looked up from germline, CDR1 is MNHEY and CDR2 is SMNVEV (reference sequence). With V trimmed by 8 bases and J by 1 base, 13 bases remained unmatched. The CDR3 has 17 amino acids. CDR3 nucleotides: TGTGCCAGCGCCGAGACAGGGTTTTGGATGAACACCGGGGAGCTGTTTTTT. Residues: CASAETGFWMNTGELFF.

A remark on this clonotype: A clone one base away is much larger, so this may be a read error. The conserved phenylalanine or tryptophan normally closing the CDR3 is absent here, so this likely arose from a read error. For the CDR3, the DNA is TGTGCCAGCAGGCCTTCGGGAACCGGGGAGCTGTTTTCT. This translates into CASRPSGTGELFS. The rearrangement links TRBV28 to TRBJ2-2, with D possibly TRBD2 on 5 matching bases. Per germline, CDR1 MDHEN and CDR2 SYDVKM. The CDR3 covers 13 residues. Trimming shortened V by 6 bases and J by 5 bases, and 10 bases separated the two germline ends.

This clonotype was seen repeatedly, ten times or more. V is TRBV12-3 or TRBV12-4 and J is TRBJ2-7, with D tentatively TRBD2 (5 bases). CDR3 length equals 13 residues. The ends were cut back, 7 bases at V and 3 bases at J, with 13 bases in the middle. Here the CDR3 reads CASTPHGVYEQYF. DNA of the CDR3: TGTGCCAGCACTCCCCACGGGGTCTACGAGCAGTACTTC.

This clonotype occurred many times. This chain connects TRBV6-1 to TRBJ2-2, with 8 bases lining up with TRBD2. The J segment lost 7 bases and the V segment lost 0 bases, leaving 7 bases of the junction unmatched. Germline CDR1 MNHNS, CDR2 SASEGT. The CDR3 sequence is 16 residues long. CDR3 in DNA: TGTGCCAGCAGTGAAGCAGTGGGACTAGTGGGCGGGGAGCTGTTTTTT. Its translation is CASSEAVGLVGGELFF.

This clonotype has a handful of counts. The chain has TRBV20-1 and TRBJ2-5, with D perhaps assigned TRBD1 or TRBD2 (6 bases each). CDR1 is DFQATT and CDR2 is SNEGSKA in the germline V gene (reference sequence). The V and J ends lost 3 bases and 0 bases respectively, with 8 bases between them. The CDR3 runs 13 residues. In DNA form, the CDR3 reads TGCAGTGCTAGTAGGGGGGACCAAGAGACCCAGTACTTC. Translating it yields CSASRGDQETQYF.

This clonotype was counted only a few times. V usage is TRBV10-3 and J usage is TRBJ2-2; TRBD1 matches at 9 bases. Germline V CDR1 and CDR2: ENHRY, SYGVKD. This CDR3 is 18 amino acids long. Losses at the gene ends were 4 bases for V and 5 bases for J; bases not matched to a gene: 14. In DNA form, the CDR3 reads TGTGCCATCAGTGCGGGAATAGCCGGGACAGGGAAAACCGGGGAGCTGTTTTTT. Protein product: CAISAGIAGTGKTGELFF.

This clonotype was counted between two and nine times. The genes are TRBV28 and TRBJ2-3; D perhaps matches TRBD2 (6 bases). Germline CDR1 and CDR2: MDHEN and SYDVKM. This CDR3 contains 14 residues. V was cut by 6 bases and J by 3 bases, with 13 bases left in between. CDR3 in amino acids: CASSRTGTTDTQYF. The CDR3 DNA follows: TGTGCCAGCAGCCGGACCGGGACTACAGATACGCAGTATTTT.

About this clonotype: With a much larger clone just one base away, this may be a read error. The chain links TRBV12-3 or TRBV12-4 to TRBJ1-2; 7 bases line up with TRBD1. The CDR3 extends over 14 amino acids. V lost 8 bases to trimming and J lost 5 bases; unmatched junction nucleotides: 11. CDR3 region: CASEVKGAGYGYTF. Here the CDR3 DNA reads TGTGCCAGCGAGGTGAAGGGGGCGGGGTATGGCTACACCTTC.

The chain couples TRBV28 to TRBJ1-2; a possible D gene is TRBD1 (6 bases). Trimming left V 1 base short and J 6 bases short, with 12 bases between. CDR3 size: 14 residues. Germline values: CDR1 MDHEN, CDR2 SYDVKM. CDR3 nucleotide sequence: TGTGCCAGCAGTTTATCCCAGGGGACCAATGGCTACACCTTC. It specifies CASSLSQGTNGYTF.

This clonotype has ten or more counts. The chain combines TRBV28 with TRBJ2-5, with D perhaps being TRBD1 or TRBD2 (5 bases each). Trimming cost V 5 bases and J 4 bases, with 11 bases left between them. The CDR3 has 13 amino acids. Germline V gene sequence: CDR1 MDHEN, CDR2 SYDVKM. The CDR3 here is CASSEGGGETQYF. CDR3 sequence (DNA): TGTGCCAGCAGTGAGGGTGGGGGAGAGACCCAGTACTTC.

A word on this clonotype: A single base separates this from a much larger clone, so it may be a read error. The genes are TRBV28 and TRBJ1-5; a possible D gene is TRBD1 (5 bases). Between the trimmed V and J ends, which lost 5 bases and 0 bases, there was a span of 14 bases. Germline values: CDR1 MDHEN, CDR2 SYDVKM. The CDR3 covers 16 residues. The CDR3 coding sequence is TGTGCCAGCAGTGCATGGGGGGACTATAGCAATCAGCCCCAGCATTTT. This sequence encodes CASSAWGDYSNQPQHF. The whole variable domain, filled in from reference TRBV28 and TRBJ1-5, reads DVKVTQSSRYLVKRTGEKVFLECVQDMDHENMFWYRQDPGLGLRLIYFSYDVKMKEKGDIPEGYSVSREKKERFSLILESASTNQTSMYLCASSAWGDYSNQPQHFGDGTRLSIL.

This clonotype occurred many times. The gene calls are TRBV6-1 and TRBJ2-7; 15 bases line up with TRBD2. V shed 4 bases and J 6 bases; nucleotides not matched to a gene: 4. The germline V gene encodes CDR1 MNHNS and CDR2 SASEGT. The CDR3 length is 15 residues. CDR3 sequence: CASSAEGLAGGEQYF. CDR3 nucleotide sequence: TGTGCCAGCAGTGCCGAGGGACTAGCGGGGGGCGAGCAGTACTTC.

The V gene is TRBV5-1, the J gene TRBJ2-5, with D perhaps matching TRBD1 or TRBD2 (7 bases each). Trimming took off 0 bases at V and 1 base at J, with 16 bases between the two ends. Germline loops: CDR1 SGHRS, CDR2 YFSETQ. The CDR3 is 17 amino acids. CDR3 sequence reads: CASSLGDRASGQETQYF. The CDR3 bases are TGCGCCAGCAGCTTGGGCGACAGGGCTAGCGGCCAAGAGACCCAGTACTTC.

As regards this clonotype: This clone may be a read error of a much larger clone one base away. The CDR3 DNA sequence: TGTGCCACCAGTGATCCCCCGAGGCGCGGGAGGCTTGGCTCCTACGAGCAGTACTTC. This sequence encodes CATSDPPRRGRLGSYEQYF. The chain links TRBV24-1 to TRBJ2-7; 8 bases agree with TRBD2. CDR1 is KGHDR, CDR2 SFDVKD, per germline. The ends lost 3 bases at V and 0 bases at J; junction bases unmatched: 15. The CDR3 is made up of 19 amino acids.

This clonotype was counted at least ten times. The chain links TRBV5-5 to TRBJ2-5; 10 nucleotides align to TRBD2. This CDR3 region has 17 residues. In germline, CDR1 is SGHKS, CDR2 YYEKEE (reference sequence). V shed 0 bases and J 4 bases; nucleotides not matched to a gene: 9. CDR3 DNA: TGTGCCAGCAGCTTGGCCGGCGACTTAGCGGGAGGAGAGACCCAGTACTTC. Its translation is CASSLAGDLAGGETQYF.

This clonotype was counted only a few times. The rearrangement joins TRBV6-1 to TRBJ2-2, with 7 bases fitting TRBD1. The V and J ends lost 5 bases and 2 bases, in that order; junction bases with no gene match: 5. The germline V gene has CDR1 MNHNS and CDR2 SASEGT. The CDR3 has 15 amino acids. CDR3 sequence: CASSIQGTNTGELFF. CDR3 bases: TGTGCCAGCAGTATACAGGGGACCAACACCGGGGAGCTGTTTTTT.

The table lists this clonotype with a few counts. A much more abundant neighbour one base away suggests this may be a read error. The CDR3 ends on some other residue instead of the conserved phenylalanine or tryptophan, so this is likely a read error. This chain uses TRBV2 with TRBJ2-5, with 8 bases aligning to TRBD2. There are 13 residues in the CDR3. The V gene's germline CDR1 is SNHLY and CDR2 FYNNEI. J gave up 5 bases and V 7 bases, and 6 bases lay outside the gene matches. CDR3 residues: CASTPGGIETQYL. CDR3 DNA: TGTGCCAGCACCCCGGGAGGGATTGAGACCCAGTACCTC.

J is TRBJ2-3 and V is TRBV7-3; 7 nucleotides line up with TRBD1. Germline V gene lookup returns CDR1 SGHTA and CDR2 FQGTGA. Trimming at V came to 5 bases and at J to 0 bases, leaving 5 bases not matched to a gene. CDR3 length: 15 amino acids. Written as DNA, the CDR3 is TGTGCCAGCAGCCAACAGGGGTCTAGCACAGATACGCAGTATTTT. This translates into CASSQQGSSTDTQYF.

The chain employs TRBV7-3 and TRBJ2-1; 13 bases align to TRBD2. V lost 5 bases, J lost 9 bases, and 16 bases stayed unmatched. Germline CDR1 reads SGHTA; CDR2 reads FQGTGA. CDR3 size: 18 residues. The CDR3 loop is CASSPGSLLAGGVSEQFF. The DNA of the CDR3 is TGTGCCAGCAGCCCCGGTAGTTTACTAGCGGGAGGGGTCAGTGAGCAGTTCTTC.

The chain uses TRBV12-3 or TRBV12-4 and TRBJ2-6, with D perhaps TRBD2 (6 bases). The CDR3 is 16 residues long. The germline V and J ends were trimmed by 5 bases and 4 bases, with 15 bases remaining between them. The CDR3 loop reads CASSQRGTAGANVLTF. CDR3 DNA: TGTGCCAGCAGTCAACGTGGGACTGCCGGGGCCAACGTCCTGACTTTC.

The rearrangement uses TRBV5-1 and TRBJ2-5; D gene uncertain. Germline V CDR1 and CDR2: SGHRS, YFSETQ. Trimming took off 0 bases at V and 4 bases at J, with 10 bases between the two ends. This CDR3 region has 14 residues. In DNA, the CDR3 is TGCGCCAGCAGCTTGGCGACGGAAATAGAGACCCAGTACTTC. Its protein is CASSLATEIETQYF.

This clonotype was found a few times. J is TRBJ2-1 and V is TRBV12-3 or TRBV12-4; 8 bases align to TRBD2. The CDR3 spans 16 residues. The J segment lost 7 bases and the V segment lost 2 bases, leaving 10 bases of the junction unmatched. The DNA for the CDR3 is TGTGCCAGCAGTTTAAGGGAGCGGGAGTTAGGGAATGAGCAGTTCTTC. Its protein product is CASSLRERELGNEQFF.